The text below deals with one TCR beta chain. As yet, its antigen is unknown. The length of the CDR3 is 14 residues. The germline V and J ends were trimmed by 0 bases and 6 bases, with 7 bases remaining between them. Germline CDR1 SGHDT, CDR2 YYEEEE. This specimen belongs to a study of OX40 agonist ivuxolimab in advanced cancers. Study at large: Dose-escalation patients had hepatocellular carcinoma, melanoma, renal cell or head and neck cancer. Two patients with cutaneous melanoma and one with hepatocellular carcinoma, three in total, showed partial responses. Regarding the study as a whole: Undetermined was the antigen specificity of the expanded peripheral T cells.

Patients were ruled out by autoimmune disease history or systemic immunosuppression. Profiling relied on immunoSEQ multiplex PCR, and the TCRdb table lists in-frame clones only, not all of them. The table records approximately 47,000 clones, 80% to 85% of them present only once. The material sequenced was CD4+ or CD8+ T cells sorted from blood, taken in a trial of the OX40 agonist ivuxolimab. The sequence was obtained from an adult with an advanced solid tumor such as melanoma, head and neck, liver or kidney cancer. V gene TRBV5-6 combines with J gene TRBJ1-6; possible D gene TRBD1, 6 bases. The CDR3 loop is CASSLGTVNSPLHF. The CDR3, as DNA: TGTGCCAGCAGCTTGGGGACAGTTAATTCACCCCTCCACTTT.